A single sample gave rise to the 20 T cell receptor beta chains below, sequenced in a study of blood T cells in healthy people across ages. A sample-barcoded 5' primer and a J-beta primer mix were used in a second PCR of about 6 to 11 cycles. TCRdb redid the calling of the 5' RACE reads with MiXCR, one entry per CDR3 protein. Altogether 700,000 to 850,000 distinct CDR3 sequences are present, approximately 35% being singletons, with the ten largest covering over 10%. The sequencing input was blood. The receptors shown here come from a man aged 18 to 29 in good health.

The genes are TRBV5-5 and TRBJ2-3; D unresolved. Trimming removed 1 base from V and 2 bases from J, with 8 bases in between. The CDR3 has 14 residues. Germline CDR1 SGHKS, CDR2 YYEKEE (reference sequence). The CDR3 DNA is TGTGCCAGCAGCTTGTCAGTATTCACAGATACGCAGTATTTT. This codes for CASSLSVFTDTQYF.

In regard to this clonotype: This may stem from a read error, because a much larger clone lies one nucleotide away. The chain carries TRBV3-1 and TRBJ2-7; tentatively, D is TRBD2 (5 bases). CDR1 is LGHDT and CDR2 is YNNKEL in the germline V gene (reference sequence). Trimming removed 3 bases from V and 3 bases from J, with 21 bases in between. The CDR3 totals 17 residues. CDR3 sequence reads: CASSHRKTAGEFYEQYF. CDR3 sequence (DNA): TGTGCCAGCAGCCATAGGAAGACGGCTGGGGAGTTCTACGAGCAGTACTTC.

At least ten counts were recorded for this clonotype. The chain has TRBV3-1 and TRBJ2-3; no clear D gene. This CDR3 has 14 residues. V was clipped by 0 bases and J by 5 bases, with 9 bases between them. The V gene's germline CDR1 is LGHDT and CDR2 YNNKEL (reference sequence). CDR3 DNA: TGTGCCAGCAGCCAAGACGGCGACGGAGATACGCAGTATTTT. Translating it yields CASSQDGDGDTQYF.

The chain couples TRBV7-2 to TRBJ1-2; D may be TRBD1 (6 bases). This CDR3 contains 15 residues. Germline V lookup: CDR1 SGHTA, CDR2 FQGNSA. V gave up 5 bases and J gave up 4 bases, with 17 bases separating them. CDR3 residues: CASSPDLRGPYGYTF. The CDR3, as DNA: TGTGCCAGCAGCCCAGATCTGCGGGGGCCCTATGGCTACACCTTC. Together with reference TRBV7-2 and TRBJ1-2, the CDR3 gives the full variable domain: GAGVSQSPSNKVTEKGKDVELRCDPISGHTALYWYRQSLGQGLEFLIYFQGNSAPDKSGLPSDRFSAERTGGSVSTLTIQRTQQEDSAVYLCASSPDLRGPYGYTFGSGTRLTVV.

The V call is TRBV12-3 or TRBV12-4, the J call TRBJ2-5, with 7 bases lining up with TRBD1. CDR3 length: 15 amino acids. V lost 7 bases to trimming and J lost 0 bases; unmatched junction nucleotides: 8. The CDR3, as DNA: TGTGCCAGCACCGGATCCAGGGGGTACCAAGAGACCCAGTACTTC. Translated: CASTGSRGYQETQYF.

J is TRBJ2-3 and V is TRBV7-9, with 11 bases identical to TRBD2. The CDR3 consists of 19 residues. CDR1 is SEHNR, CDR2 FQNEAQ, per germline (reference sequence). The trim removed 4 bases at V and 3 bases at J, leaving 15 bases unmatched. The CDR3: CASSSALSGTSGITDTQYF. CDR3 nucleotides: TGTGCCAGCAGCTCCGCACTATCCGGGACTAGCGGTATTACAGATACGCAGTATTTT.

CDR3 region: CASSTRDRPANYGYTF. Here the CDR3 DNA reads TGTGCCAGCAGCACAAGGGACCGACCAGCTAACTATGGCTACACCTTC. The gene calls are TRBV6-5 and TRBJ1-2, with D possibly matching TRBD1 (5 bases). The germline V gene encodes CDR1 MNHEY and CDR2 SVGAGI. The V end lost 6 bases, the J end lost 0 bases, and 17 bases lay between the germline ends. The CDR3 is made up of 16 amino acids.

In this sample, this clonotype turned up many times. The chain links TRBV7-2 to TRBJ2-7; D possibly corresponds to TRBD2 (7 bases). There are 16 residues in the CDR3. The V and J ends lost 1 base and 3 bases respectively, with 16 bases between them. CDR1 and CDR2 from the germline V gene are SGHTA and FQGNSA. Here the CDR3 reads CASSLDRGALIYEQYF. CDR3 coding DNA: TGTGCCAGCAGCTTAGATCGGGGGGCCTTGATCTACGAGCAGTACTTC.

This clonotype came up a few times. This chain's CDR3 is CASSQVRGDNSPLHF. The CDR3 nucleotides are TGTGCCAGCAGCCAAGTCAGGGGAGATAATTCACCCCTCCACTTT. The J gene is TRBJ1-6, the V gene TRBV4-2, with D perhaps TRBD1 (6 bases). Germline loops: CDR1 LGHNA, CDR2 YNFKEQ. This CDR3 is 15 amino acids long. V lost 1 base and J lost 5, with 9 bases in between.

This chain connects TRBV29-1 to TRBJ2-1, with 14 bases matching TRBD2. J was trimmed by 7 bases and V by 7 bases; bases with no gene match: 6. Looked up from germline, CDR1 is SQVTM and CDR2 is ANQGSEA. This CDR3 comprises 14 residues. The CDR3 protein is CSETGTSGRNEQFF. The DNA of the CDR3 is TGCAGCGAAACCGGGACTAGCGGGAGAAATGAGCAGTTCTTC.

The chain is built from TRBV20-1 and TRBJ2-1, with a possible D match to TRBD2 (6 bases). V gave up 3 bases and J gave up 10 bases, with 22 bases separating them. Germline V gene sequence: CDR1 DFQATT, CDR2 SNEGSKA (reference sequence). This CDR3 is built from 15 residues. The CDR3 DNA follows: TGCAGTGCTAGCACGGAGGGGATTCTGACAATCGAGCAGTTCTTC. This translates into CSASTEGILTIEQFF.

About this clonotype: A read error is possible here, since a much larger clone lies one base away. The rearrangement uses TRBV9 and TRBJ2-1, with D perhaps TRBD2 (5 bases). The J call is doubtful: the DNA matches TRBJ2-7 better. This CDR3 has 17 amino acids. Germline V gene lookup returns CDR1 SGDLS and CDR2 YYNGEE. CDR3 region: CASSASGSASSYNEQYF. CDR3 DNA: TGTGCCAGCAGCGCCTCGGGGAGCGCAAGCTCCTACAATGAGCAGTACTTC.

This chain connects TRBV6-2 or TRBV6-3 to TRBJ1-5; tentatively, D is TRBD1 (6 bases). Per germline, CDR1 MNHEY and CDR2 SVGEGT. The CDR3 runs 17 residues. Trimming stripped 0 bases from V and 4 bases from J, with 16 bases between. CDR3: CASSYSGHRQRNQPQHF. CDR3 in DNA: TGTGCCAGCAGTTACTCGGGACACCGACAGAGGAATCAGCCCCAGCATTTT.

This clonotype was seen repeatedly, ten times or more. The CDR3 here is CASSPSFDEQYF. CDR3 DNA: TGTGCCAGCAGCCCTAGTTTCGACGAGCAGTACTTC. This sequence joins TRBV6-2 or TRBV6-3 and TRBJ2-7, with D hard to call. Germline CDR1 and CDR2: MNHEY and SVGEGT. The ends were cut back, 6 bases at V and 5 bases at J, with 11 bases in the middle. The CDR3 sequence is 12 residues long.

This chain joins TRBV12-3 or TRBV12-4 and TRBJ1-1, with D uncertain. V was cut by 5 bases and J by 0 bases, with 10 bases left in between. This CDR3 is built from 14 residues. Written as DNA, the CDR3 is TGTGCCAGCAGTCGGACGGAAGTGAACACTGAAGCTTTCTTT. Translation gives CASSRTEVNTEAFF.

In regard to this clonotype: The junction and the germline gene differ at one end; a read error may be behind it. The rearrangement links TRBV4-2 to TRBJ2-4, with D possibly matching TRBD2 (5 bases). The CDR3 consists of 17 residues. Germline loops: CDR1 LGHNA, CDR2 YNFKEQ. CDR3 DNA sequence: TGTGTCAGCAGCCAAGATATGGGAGCGAGAGCCAAAAACATTCAGTACTTC. Its translation is CVSSQDMGARAKNIQYF.

The J gene is TRBJ1-1, the V gene TRBV12-3 or TRBV12-4; TRBD1 might be the D (6 bases). V lost 2 bases and J lost 0, with 10 bases in between. This CDR3 spans 15 amino acids. This CDR3 is CASSLLGGMNTEAFF. The CDR3 DNA is TGTGCCAGCAGTTTATTGGGGGGCATGAACACTGAAGCTTTCTTT.

V and J are TRBV5-1 and TRBJ2-2, with D hard to call. This CDR3 contains 14 residues. Deletions cut 2 bases from V and 5 bases from J, with 10 bases between. Germline V lookup: CDR1 SGHRS, CDR2 YFSETQ. CDR3 residues: CASSLLGMTGELFF. The DNA for the CDR3 is TGCGCCAGCAGCTTACTGGGGATGACCGGGGAGCTGTTTTTT.

V usage is TRBV4-1 and J usage is TRBJ2-5; no reliable D call. There are 16 residues in the CDR3. Germline V CDR1 and CDR2: MGHRA, YSYEKL. Trimming cost V 0 bases and J 5 bases, with 16 bases left between them. The CDR3 DNA reads as TGCGCCAGCAGCCAAGATTGGCCTAGTTCGTGGGAGACCCAGTACTTC. Its translation: CASSQDWPSSWETQYF.

This clonotype has just one count. The chain joins TRBV5-1 to TRBJ2-5, with D possibly TRBD1 on 6 matching bases. The V end was cut by 4 bases, the J end by 5 bases, with 12 bases between. The germline V gene has CDR1 SGHRS and CDR2 YFSETQ. This CDR3 is built from 13 residues. The CDR3 region has the DNA TGCGCCAGCAGCCCAACAGGGTTCGAGACCCAGTACTTC. Its translation is CASSPTGFETQYF.